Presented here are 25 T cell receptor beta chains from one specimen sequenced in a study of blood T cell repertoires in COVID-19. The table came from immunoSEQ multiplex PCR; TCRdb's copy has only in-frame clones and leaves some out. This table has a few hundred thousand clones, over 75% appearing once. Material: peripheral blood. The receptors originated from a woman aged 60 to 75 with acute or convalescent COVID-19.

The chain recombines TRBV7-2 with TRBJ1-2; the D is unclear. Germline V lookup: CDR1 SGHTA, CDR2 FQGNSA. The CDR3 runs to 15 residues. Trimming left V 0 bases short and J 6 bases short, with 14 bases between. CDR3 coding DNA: TGTGCCAGCAGCTTAGCGCTGGGAGGGATCCATGGCTACACCTTC. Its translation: CASSLALGGIHGYTF.

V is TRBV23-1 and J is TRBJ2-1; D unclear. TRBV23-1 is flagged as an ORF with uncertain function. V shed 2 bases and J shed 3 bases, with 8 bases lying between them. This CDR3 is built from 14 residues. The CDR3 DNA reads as TGCGCCAGCAGTCAAGAGGTCAGCTACAATGAGCAGTTCTTC. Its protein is CASSQEVSYNEQFF.

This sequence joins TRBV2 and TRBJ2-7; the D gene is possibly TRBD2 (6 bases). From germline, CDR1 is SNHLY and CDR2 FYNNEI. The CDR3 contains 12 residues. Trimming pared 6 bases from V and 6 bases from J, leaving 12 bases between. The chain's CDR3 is CASRLEGGEQYF. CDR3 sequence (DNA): TGTGCCAGCAGACTCGAGGGAGGCGAGCAGTACTTC.

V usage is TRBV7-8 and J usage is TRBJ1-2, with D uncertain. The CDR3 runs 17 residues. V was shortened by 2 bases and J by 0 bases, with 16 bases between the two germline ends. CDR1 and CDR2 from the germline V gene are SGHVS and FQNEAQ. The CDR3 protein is CASSLQTSGRANYGYTF. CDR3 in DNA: TGTGCCAGCAGCTTACAGACTAGTGGCAGAGCTAACTATGGCTACACCTTC.

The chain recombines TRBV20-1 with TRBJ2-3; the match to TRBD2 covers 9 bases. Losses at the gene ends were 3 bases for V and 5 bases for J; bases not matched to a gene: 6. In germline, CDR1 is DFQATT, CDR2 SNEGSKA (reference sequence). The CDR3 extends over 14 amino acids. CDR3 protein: CSASASGIVDTQYF. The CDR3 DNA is TGCAGTGCTAGTGCTAGCGGGATTGTAGATACGCAGTATTTT.

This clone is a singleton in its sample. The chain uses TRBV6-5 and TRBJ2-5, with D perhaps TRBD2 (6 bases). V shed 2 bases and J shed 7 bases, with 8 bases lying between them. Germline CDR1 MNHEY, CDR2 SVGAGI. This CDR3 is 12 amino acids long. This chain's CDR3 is CASSYPGGTQYF. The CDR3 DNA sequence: TGTGCCAGCAGTTACCCCGGGGGGACCCAGTACTTC.

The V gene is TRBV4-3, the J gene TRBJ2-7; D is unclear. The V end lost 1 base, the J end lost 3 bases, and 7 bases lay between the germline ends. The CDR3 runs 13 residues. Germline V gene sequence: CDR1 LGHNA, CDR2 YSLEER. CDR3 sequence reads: CASSQVLNYEQYF. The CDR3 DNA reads TGCGCCAGCAGCCAAGTGCTAAACTACGAGCAGTACTTC.

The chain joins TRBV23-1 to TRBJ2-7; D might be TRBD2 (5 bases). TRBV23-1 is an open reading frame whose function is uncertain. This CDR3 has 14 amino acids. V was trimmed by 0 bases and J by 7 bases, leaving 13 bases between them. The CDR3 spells CASSQSRRPREQYF. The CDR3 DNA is TGCGCCAGCAGTCAATCGAGGAGGCCCCGGGAGCAGTACTTC.

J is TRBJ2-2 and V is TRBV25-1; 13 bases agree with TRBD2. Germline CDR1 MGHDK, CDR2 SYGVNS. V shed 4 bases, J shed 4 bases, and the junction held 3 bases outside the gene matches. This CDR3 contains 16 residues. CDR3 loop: CASSGTSGGRTGELFF. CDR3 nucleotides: TGTGCCAGCAGTGGGACTAGCGGGGGACGCACCGGGGAGCTGTTTTTT.

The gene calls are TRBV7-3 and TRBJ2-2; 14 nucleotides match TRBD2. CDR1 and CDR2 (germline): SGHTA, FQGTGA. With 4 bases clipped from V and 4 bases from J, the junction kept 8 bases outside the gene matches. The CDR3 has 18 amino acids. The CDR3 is CASSYGTSGSRFTGELFF. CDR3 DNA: TGTGCCAGCAGCTACGGGACTAGCGGGAGTAGATTCACCGGGGAGCTGTTTTTT.

CDR3 DNA: TGTGCCAGCATGCCAAATGGGGCCCATGAGCAGTTCTTC. Residues: CASMPNGAHEQFF. The chain employs TRBV2 and TRBJ2-1, with a weak D call TRBD1 (5 bases). Trimming cost V 7 bases and J 8 bases, with 15 bases left between them. CDR3 length equals 13 residues. CDR1 SNHLY and CDR2 FYNNEI come from the germline V gene. The full variable domain, with the rest looked up from reference TRBV2 and TRBJ2-1, is EPEVTQTPSHQVTQMGQEVILRCVPISNHLYFYWYRQILGQKVEFLVSFYNNEISEKSEIFDDQFSVERPDGSNFTLKIRSTKLEDSAMYFCASMPNGAHEQFFGPGTRLTVL.

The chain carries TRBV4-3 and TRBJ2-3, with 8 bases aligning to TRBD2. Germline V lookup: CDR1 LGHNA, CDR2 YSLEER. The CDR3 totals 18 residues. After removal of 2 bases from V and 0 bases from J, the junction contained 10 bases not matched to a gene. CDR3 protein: CASSQNIAGSSSTDTQYF. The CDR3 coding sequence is TGCGCCAGCAGCCAAAACATAGCGGGGAGCTCTAGCACAGATACGCAGTATTTT.

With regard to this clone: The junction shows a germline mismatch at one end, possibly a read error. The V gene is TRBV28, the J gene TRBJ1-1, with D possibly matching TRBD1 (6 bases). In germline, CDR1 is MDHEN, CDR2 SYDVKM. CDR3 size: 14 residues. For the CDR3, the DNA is TGTGCCAGCAGTACCACGGGGGGGCGGTCCGGAAATCGCTTT. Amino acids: CASSTTGGRSGNRF.

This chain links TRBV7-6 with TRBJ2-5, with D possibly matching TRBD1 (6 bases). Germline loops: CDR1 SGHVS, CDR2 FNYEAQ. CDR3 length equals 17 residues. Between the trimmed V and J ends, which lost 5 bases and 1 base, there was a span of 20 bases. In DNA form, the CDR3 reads TGTGCCAGCAGCCATCGGGGAGCAAGGGGGATCCAAGAGACCCAGTACTTC. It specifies CASSHRGARGIQETQYF. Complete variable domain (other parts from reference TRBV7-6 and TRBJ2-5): GAGVSQSPRYKVTKRGQDVALRCDPISGHVSLYWYRQALGQGPEFLTYFNYEAQQDKSGLPNDRFSAERPEGSISTLTIQRTEQRDSAMYRCASSHRGARGIQETQYFGPGTRLLVL.

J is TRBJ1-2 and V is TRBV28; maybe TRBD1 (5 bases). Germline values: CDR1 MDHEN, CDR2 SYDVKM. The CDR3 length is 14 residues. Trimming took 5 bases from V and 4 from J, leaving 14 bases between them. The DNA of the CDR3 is TGTGCCAGCAGTCCTGACGGGGGGGTCTATGGCTACACCTTC. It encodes CASSPDGGVYGYTF.

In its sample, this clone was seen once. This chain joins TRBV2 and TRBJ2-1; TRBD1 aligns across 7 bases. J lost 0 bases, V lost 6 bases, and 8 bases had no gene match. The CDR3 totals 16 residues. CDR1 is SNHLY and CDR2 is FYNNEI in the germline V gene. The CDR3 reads CASRGPPGGSYNEQFF. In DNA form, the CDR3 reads TGTGCCAGCAGAGGCCCCCCAGGGGGCTCCTACAATGAGCAGTTCTTC.

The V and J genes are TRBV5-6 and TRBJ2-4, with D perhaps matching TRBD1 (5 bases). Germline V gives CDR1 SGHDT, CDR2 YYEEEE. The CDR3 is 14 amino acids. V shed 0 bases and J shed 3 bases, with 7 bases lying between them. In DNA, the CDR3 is TGTGCCAGCAGCTTGGGTCAGGGCAAAAACATTCAGTACTTC. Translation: CASSLGQGKNIQYF. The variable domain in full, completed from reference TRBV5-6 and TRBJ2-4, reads DAGVTQSPTHLIKTRGQQVTLRCSPKSGHDTVSWYQQALGQGPQFIFQYYEEEERQRGNFPDRFSGHQFPNYSSELNVNALLLGDSALYLCASSLGQGKNIQYFGAGTRLSVL.

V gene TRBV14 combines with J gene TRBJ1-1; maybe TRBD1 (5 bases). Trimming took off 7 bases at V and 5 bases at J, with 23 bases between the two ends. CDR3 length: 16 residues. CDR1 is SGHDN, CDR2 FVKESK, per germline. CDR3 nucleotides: TGTGCCAGCAACCAGCTGGGTGGGGGAGGACTGACTGAAGCTTTCTTT. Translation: CASNQLGGGGLTEAFF.

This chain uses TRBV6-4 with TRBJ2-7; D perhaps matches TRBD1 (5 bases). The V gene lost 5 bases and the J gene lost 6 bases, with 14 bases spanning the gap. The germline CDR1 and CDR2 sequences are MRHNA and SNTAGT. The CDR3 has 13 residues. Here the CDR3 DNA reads TGTGCCAGCAGTTCTAATCCCGACAGCGAGCAGTACTTC. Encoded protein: CASSSNPDSEQYF.

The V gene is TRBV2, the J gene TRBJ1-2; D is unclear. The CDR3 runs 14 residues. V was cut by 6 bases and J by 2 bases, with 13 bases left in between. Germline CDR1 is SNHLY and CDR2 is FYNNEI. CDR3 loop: CASRVNRENYGYTF. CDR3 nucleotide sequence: TGTGCCAGCAGAGTCAACCGGGAAAACTATGGCTACACCTTC.

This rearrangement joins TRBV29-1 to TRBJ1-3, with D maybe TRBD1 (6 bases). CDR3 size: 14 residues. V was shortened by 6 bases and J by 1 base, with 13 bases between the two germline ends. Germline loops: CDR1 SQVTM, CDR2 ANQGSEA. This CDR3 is CSVSTGRSGNTIYF. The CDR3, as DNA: TGCAGCGTGTCCACAGGGAGATCTGGAAACACCATATATTTT.

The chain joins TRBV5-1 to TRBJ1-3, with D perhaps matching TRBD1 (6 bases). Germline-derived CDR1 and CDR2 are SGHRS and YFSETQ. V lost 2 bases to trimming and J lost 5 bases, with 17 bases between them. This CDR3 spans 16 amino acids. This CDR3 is CASSLTNRDRRNTIYF. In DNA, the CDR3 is TGCGCCAGCAGCTTAACTAACAGGGATCGGAGAAACACCATATATTTT.

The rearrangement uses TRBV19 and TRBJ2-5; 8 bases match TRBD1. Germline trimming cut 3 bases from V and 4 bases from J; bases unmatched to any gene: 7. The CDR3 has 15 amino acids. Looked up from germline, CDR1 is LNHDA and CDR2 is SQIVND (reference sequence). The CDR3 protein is CASSMAAGGGETQYF. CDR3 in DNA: TGTGCCAGTAGTATGGCGGCAGGGGGCGGAGAGACCCAGTACTTC.

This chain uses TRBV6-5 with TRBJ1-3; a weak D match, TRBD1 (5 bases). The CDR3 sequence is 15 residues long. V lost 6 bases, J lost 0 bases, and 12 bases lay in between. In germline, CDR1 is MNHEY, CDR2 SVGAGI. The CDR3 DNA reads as TGTGCCAGCAGCAGACAGTCCCACTCTGGAAACACCATATATTTT. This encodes CASSRQSHSGNTIYF.

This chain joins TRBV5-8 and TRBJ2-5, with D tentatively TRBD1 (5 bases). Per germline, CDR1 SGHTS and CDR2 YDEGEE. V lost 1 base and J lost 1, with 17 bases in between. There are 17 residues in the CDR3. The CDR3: CASSLLAGLSSQETQYF. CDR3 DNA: TGTGCCAGCAGCTTGTTGGCAGGGTTGTCGTCCCAAGAGACCCAGTACTTC.